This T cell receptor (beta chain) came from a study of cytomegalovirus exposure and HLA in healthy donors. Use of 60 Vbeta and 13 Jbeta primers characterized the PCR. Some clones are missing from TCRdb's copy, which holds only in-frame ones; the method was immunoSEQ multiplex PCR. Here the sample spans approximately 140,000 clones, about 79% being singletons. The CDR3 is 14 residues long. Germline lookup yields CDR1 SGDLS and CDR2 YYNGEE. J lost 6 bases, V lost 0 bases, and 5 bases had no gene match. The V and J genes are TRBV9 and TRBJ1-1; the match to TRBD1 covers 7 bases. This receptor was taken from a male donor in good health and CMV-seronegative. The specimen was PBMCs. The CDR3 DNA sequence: TGTGCCAGCAGCGTAGGTCGACAGGGCCCTGAAGCTTTCTTT. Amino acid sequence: CASSVGRQGPEAFF.